The 30 T cell receptor beta chains presented below share a single source sample, sequenced in a study of long-term antiretroviral therapy in people with HIV (dated by TCRdb to the early 2020s). Sequencing of the TRB variable region was done with the immunoSEQ hsTCRB v3.0 assay at survey level resolution. TCRdb took this table from immuneACCESS and kept in-frame rearrangements with V and J called. Such tables lack part of the clones; where checked against another copy, unresolved V genes explain under half of the gap, and the rest is unexplained. Recorded for this sample are some 25,000 clones; roughly 85% of them occurred a single time. The biggest ten clones account for approximately 15% of the sample. Sequencing was performed on unsorted PBMCs, taken 1.2 years after starting antiretroviral therapy. The receptors originated from a man over 45 with HIV.

The V and J genes are TRBV18 and TRBJ1-1, with no clear D. Trimming took off 4 bases at V and 0 bases at J, with 9 bases between the two ends. Germline loops: CDR1 KGHSH, CDR2 LQKENI. There are 14 residues in the CDR3. For the CDR3, the DNA is TGTGCCAGCTCACAGGACGGCATGAACACTGAAGCTTTCTTT. This codes for CASSQDGMNTEAFF.

The chain is built from TRBV10-3 and TRBJ2-7, with D unresolved. Trimming removed 6 bases from V and 2 bases from J, with 20 bases in between. The CDR3 is 16 residues long. Germline V gene sequence: CDR1 ENHRY, CDR2 SYGVKD. The CDR3 loop reads CAISATQLPGTYEQYF. The CDR3 DNA follows: TGTGCCATCAGCGCCACACAACTACCAGGCACCTACGAGCAGTACTTC.

This clone has a single count. The chain uses TRBV6-1 and TRBJ1-1, with D unclear. Germline V gene sequence: CDR1 MNHNS, CDR2 SASEGT. Deletions cut 11 bases from V and 3 bases from J, with 10 bases between. The CDR3 has 11 residues. CDR3 loop: CAVRKDTEAFF. CDR3 in DNA: TGTGCCGTCCGTAAGGACACTGAAGCTTTCTTT.

The chain has TRBV7-2 and TRBJ2-7, with 7 bases that match TRBD2. V lost 1 base, J lost 3 bases, and 3 bases stayed unmatched. This CDR3 region has 14 residues. CDR1 SGHTA and CDR2 FQGNSA come from the germline V gene. The CDR3 here is CASSLERGGYEQYF. The CDR3 DNA sequence: TGTGCCAGCAGCTTAGAGCGGGGAGGCTACGAGCAGTACTTC.

This rearrangement joins TRBV5-1 to TRBJ1-1; 8 bases fit TRBD1. V was pared by 1 base and J by 0 bases, with 5 bases of the junction left unmatched. Germline lookup yields CDR1 SGHRS and CDR2 YFSETQ. CDR3 length: 16 amino acids. The CDR3 sequence: CASSLPQGGMNTEAFF. CDR3 nucleotides: TGCGCCAGCAGCTTGCCACAGGGGGGGATGAACACTGAAGCTTTCTTT.

The chain is built from TRBV7-9 and TRBJ2-1, with 8 bases identical to TRBD2. With V trimmed by 1 base and J by 3 bases, 8 bases remained unmatched. The CDR3 has 17 amino acids. Germline V gives CDR1 SEHNR, CDR2 FQNEAQ (reference sequence). The CDR3 sequence is CASSLGRGALRYNEQFF. DNA of the CDR3: TGTGCCAGCAGCTTAGGGCGGGGGGCCCTCCGCTACAATGAGCAGTTCTTC.

The chain couples TRBV2 to TRBJ2-4, with D perhaps being TRBD1 or TRBD2 (5 bases each). V lost 0 bases to trimming and J lost 4 bases, with 7 bases between them. Germline loops: CDR1 SNHLY, CDR2 FYNNEI. The CDR3 runs to 14 residues. CDR3 in amino acids: CASSEAEGKNIQYF. CDR3 DNA: TGTGCCAGCAGTGAAGCAGAGGGGAAAAACATTCAGTACTTC.

The chain uses TRBV7-9 and TRBJ1-1; no firm D call. The CDR3 length is 13 residues. Germline CDR1 reads SEHNR; CDR2 reads FQNEAQ (reference sequence). Trimming removed 2 bases at V and 11 bases at J, with 15 bases between. The CDR3 protein is CASSLTKVLGAFF. DNA for the CDR3: TGTGCCAGCAGCTTAACGAAGGTCCTAGGGGCTTTCTTT.

The chain is built from TRBV11-2 and TRBJ2-2; 7 nucleotides line up with TRBD2. The CDR3 runs to 15 residues. The V segment lost 5 bases and the J segment 1 base; nucleotides outside the gene matches: 4. In germline, CDR1 is SGHAT, CDR2 FQNNGV. This CDR3 is CASSALAVNTGELFF. The CDR3 DNA reads TGTGCCAGCAGCGCGCTAGCGGTGAACACCGGGGAGCTGTTTTTT.

The chain carries TRBV2 and TRBJ2-1; weak D call: TRBD2 (6 bases). This CDR3 is 16 amino acids long. The V end was cut by 6 bases, the J end by 3 bases, with 18 bases between. Looked up from germline, CDR1 is SNHLY and CDR2 is FYNNEI. The CDR3 nucleotides read TGTGCCAGCAGCAACGGGCGCGGGGAGAGCTACAATGAGCAGTTCTTC. Amino acids: CASSNGRGESYNEQFF. The full variable domain, its missing parts supplied by reference TRBV2 and TRBJ2-1, is EPEVTQTPSHQVTQMGQEVILRCVPISNHLYFYWYRQILGQKVEFLVSFYNNEISEKSEIFDDQFSVERPDGSNFTLKIRSTKLEDSAMYFCASSNGRGESYNEQFFGPGTRLTVL.

The V call is TRBV28, the J call TRBJ2-3; D remains unclear. This CDR3 has 13 residues. The germline V gene encodes CDR1 MDHEN and CDR2 SYDVKM. V was cut by 5 bases and J by 2 bases, with 8 bases left in between. CDR3 sequence (DNA): TGTGCCAGCAGTGCGACTTTCACAGATACGCAGTATTTT. Its protein product is CASSATFTDTQYF.

This rearrangement joins TRBV9 to TRBJ1-6, with D tentatively TRBD1 (5 bases). V was pared by 5 bases and J by 0 bases, with 15 bases between. The CDR3 has 17 amino acids. In germline, CDR1 is SGDLS, CDR2 YYNGEE. The CDR3 DNA follows: TGTGCCAGCAGTCAGACGGCAGGGAACTCCTATAATTCACCCCTCCACTTT. Amino acid sequence: CASSQTAGNSYNSPLHF.

The J gene is TRBJ2-5, the V gene TRBV5-6; D is unclear. From germline, CDR1 is SGHDT and CDR2 YYEEEE. Deletions cut 0 bases from V and 0 bases from J, with 12 bases between. The CDR3 extends over 16 amino acids. The DNA of the CDR3 is TGTGCCAGCAGCTTGGGAAAGGCATACTACCAAGAGACCCAGTACTTC. The encoded protein is CASSLGKAYYQETQYF.

The rearrangement joins TRBV7-2 to TRBJ2-6; the D is unclear. This CDR3 has 16 amino acids. Germline V gene lookup returns CDR1 SGHTA and CDR2 FQGNSA. V lost 3 bases and J lost 2, with 11 bases in between. In DNA, the CDR3 is TGTGCCAGCAGCTTGGGTCCTGGGGCTGGGGCCAACGTCCTGACTTTC. This codes for CASSLGPGAGANVLTF.

The chain is built from TRBV28 and TRBJ2-7; D unresolved. This CDR3 contains 13 residues. V was trimmed by 3 bases and J by 0 bases, leaving 6 bases between them. Germline CDR1 and CDR2: MDHEN and SYDVKM. The chain's CDR3 is CASSFWTSYEQYF. CDR3 coding DNA: TGTGCCAGCAGTTTCTGGACCTCCTACGAGCAGTACTTC.

The chain is built from TRBV29-1 and TRBJ1-4; no definite D call. V lost 6 bases and J 2 bases, leaving 16 bases between the germline ends. The CDR3 contains 15 residues. Germline CDR1 is SQVTM and CDR2 is ANQGSEA. In DNA form, the CDR3 reads TGCAGCGTGCAAAGCCGACGGGGTACTAATGAAAAACTGTTTTTT. This codes for CSVQSRRGTNEKLFF.

This clone has only one observation. The rearrangement uses TRBV29-1 and TRBJ2-7, with TRBD1 matching 9 bases. Per germline, CDR1 SQVTM and CDR2 ANQGSEA. CDR3 size: 14 residues. The ends lost 6 bases at V and 2 bases at J; junction bases unmatched: 8. The CDR3 is CSVQRGQGPYEQYF. The CDR3 coding sequence is TGCAGCGTACAAAGGGGACAGGGACCCTACGAGCAGTACTTC.

As DNA, the CDR3 is TGCGCCAGCAGCCCTCGGGGTAGCGGGGCTCACGAGCAGTACTTC. Translating it yields CASSPRGSGAHEQYF. This rearrangement joins TRBV4-1 to TRBJ2-7; 8 positions agree with TRBD2. The trim removed 4 bases at V and 5 bases at J, leaving 10 bases unmatched. The germline gives CDR1 MGHRA, CDR2 YSYEKL. The CDR3 is made up of 15 amino acids.

The chain recombines TRBV29-1 with TRBJ1-2, with 9 bases lining up with TRBD1. The junction had 1 base not matched to a gene; V was cut back by 4 bases and J by 4 bases. The germline gives CDR1 SQVTM, CDR2 ANQGSEA. There are 12 residues in the CDR3. The CDR3: CSVADRGYGYTF. The CDR3 DNA reads as TGCAGCGTTGCGGACAGGGGCTATGGCTACACCTTC.

This chain links TRBV7-8 with TRBJ2-3; TRBD1 agrees at 10 bases. The CDR3 covers 16 residues. Germline V lookup: CDR1 SGHVS, CDR2 FQNEAQ. The ends lost 6 bases at V and 3 bases at J; junction bases unmatched: 9. The CDR3, as DNA: TGTGCCAGCAGTCATCGGGACAGGGGAAGTACAGATACGCAGTATTTT. Amino acids: CASSHRDRGSTDTQYF.

This chain links TRBV5-1 with TRBJ2-3; 8 bases align to TRBD1. The CDR3 totals 14 residues. CDR1 SGHRS and CDR2 YFSETQ come from the germline V gene. J gave up 3 bases and V 4 bases, and 4 bases lay outside the gene matches. The CDR3 DNA reads as TGCGCCAGCAGCGTCAGGGGGCCTACAGATACGCAGTATTTT. The encoded protein is CASSVRGPTDTQYF.

V and J are TRBV13 and TRBJ2-7; possible D gene TRBD1, 5 bases. V was clipped by 1 base and J by 5 bases, with 9 bases between them. The CDR3 sequence is 13 residues long. Germline CDR1 is PRHDT and CDR2 is FYEKMQ (reference sequence). CDR3 nucleotides: TGTGCCAGCAGCTTAGCCCGCAGGGACGAGCAGTACTTC. Translated: CASSLARRDEQYF. Using reference TRBV13 and TRBJ2-7 for the parts outside the CDR3, the full variable domain is AAGVIQSPRHLIKEKRETATLKCYPIPRHDTVYWYQQGPGQDPQFLISFYEKMQSDKGSIPDRFSAQQFSDYHSELNMSSLELGDSALYFCASSLARRDEQYFGPGTRLTVT.

The chain links TRBV19 to TRBJ1-5; TRBD1 might be the D (6 bases). V shed 10 bases and J shed 6 bases, with 16 bases lying between them. Germline V CDR1 and CDR2: LNHDA, SQIVND (reference sequence). CDR3 length equals 13 residues. The CDR3 sequence is CATTRGGAQPQHF. The CDR3 nucleotides read TGTGCCACCACGAGGGGGGGCGCTCAGCCCCAGCATTTT. Supplemented by reference TRBV19 and TRBJ1-5, the full variable domain reads DGGITQSPKYLFRKEGQNVTLSCEQNLNHDAMYWYRQDPGQGLRLIYYSQIVNDFQKGDIAEGYSVSREKKESFPLTVTSAQKNPTAFYLCATTRGGAQPQHFGDGTRLSIL.

The chain is built from TRBV5-6 and TRBJ2-1; D unresolved. CDR3 length equals 13 residues. Trimming removed 3 bases from V and 4 bases from J, with 8 bases in between. In germline, CDR1 is SGHDT, CDR2 YYEEEE. The CDR3 spells CASSSDLYNEQFF. DNA for the CDR3: TGTGCCAGCAGCTCCGACTTGTACAATGAGCAGTTCTTC.

The chain uses TRBV4-1 and TRBJ2-1, with D tentatively TRBD2 (6 bases). Trimming cost V 4 bases and J 1 base, with 17 bases left between them. The CDR3 spans 17 residues. Germline lookup yields CDR1 MGHRA and CDR2 YSYEKL. CDR3: CASSLLAAAPSYNEQFF. The CDR3 DNA is TGCGCCAGCAGCCTTTTAGCGGCGGCCCCTTCCTACAATGAGCAGTTCTTC.

Here the CDR3 reads CASSLVSGTPLEQYF. In nucleotides, the CDR3 is TGTGCCAGCAGTCTAGTTTCCGGGACACCGTTAGAGCAGTACTTC. V gene TRBV7-8 combines with J gene TRBJ2-7, with TRBD1 as a possible D gene (6 bases). The CDR3 extends over 15 amino acids. The V and J ends lost 6 bases and 7 bases respectively, with 22 bases between them. Germline V gives CDR1 SGHVS, CDR2 FQNEAQ.

The V and J genes are TRBV19 and TRBJ2-3; possibly TRBD1 or TRBD2 for D (5 bases each). The CDR3 is made up of 14 amino acids. Germline CDR1 is LNHDA and CDR2 is SQIVND (reference sequence). The V end lost 6 bases, the J end lost 6 bases, and 16 bases lay between the germline ends. The CDR3 loop reads CASSSQGVQDTQYF. In DNA form, the CDR3 reads TGTGCCAGTAGCTCCCAGGGAGTCCAGGATACGCAGTATTTT.

V gene TRBV6-1 combines with J gene TRBJ2-7, with 7 bases aligning to TRBD2. The germline V gene encodes CDR1 MNHNS and CDR2 SASEGT. The CDR3 extends over 16 amino acids. V trimming: 0 bases; J trimming: 4 bases; junction bases outside the gene matches: 9. The CDR3 reads CASSEAGRLARYEQYF. CDR3 coding DNA: TGTGCCAGCAGTGAAGCGGGGAGACTAGCTCGGTACGAGCAGTACTTC.

The chain uses TRBV7-8 and TRBJ2-5; 11 bases line up with TRBD2. With V trimmed by 4 bases and J by 5 bases, 3 bases remained unmatched. The CDR3 contains 14 residues. The germline CDR1 and CDR2 sequences are SGHVS and FQNEAQ. CDR3 DNA sequence: TGTGCCAGCAGCTCTAGCGGGGGGAGGGAGACCCAGTACTTC. Translating it yields CASSSSGGRETQYF. Based on the CDR3 plus reference TRBV7-8 and TRBJ2-5, the full variable domain is GAGVSQSPRYKVAKRGQDVALRCDPISGHVSLFWYQQALGQGPEFLTYFQNEAQLDKSGLPSDRFFAERPEGSVSTLKIQRTQQEDSAVYLCASSSSGGRETQYFGPGTRLLVL.

The CDR3 nucleotides read TGTGCCAGCAGCGTAGATGACAGCACTTCTTCCCCCTACGAGCAGTACTTC. Translating gives CASSVDDSTSSPYEQYF. This rearrangement joins TRBV9 to TRBJ2-7, with D tentatively TRBD1 (5 bases). Trimming removed 0 bases at V and 2 bases at J, with 18 bases between. Germline V gene sequence: CDR1 SGDLS, CDR2 YYNGEE. CDR3 length: 17 residues.